The next 27 T cell receptor beta chains were all read from a single sample in a study of T-cell reconstitution after alpha-beta-depleted transplantation in children. Researchers prepared the TCRbeta library using unique molecular identifiers, the study reports. TCRdb itself ran the PCR reads through MiXCR, one entry per CDR3 protein. The table lists more than 400,000 distinct CDR3 sequences, roughly 10% of them singletons, with about 15% in the top ten. Material: PBMCs, mostly from graft donor cells, obtained 180 days after TCRalphabeta/CD19-depleted stem cell transplant. The receptors were sampled from a female patient aged 2-10 years who had a stem cell transplant for aplastic anemia, so the T cells may come from the graft donor.

DNA for the CDR3: TGTGCCAGCAGCTTTCGATTTTCTGGGGCCAACGTCCTGACTTTC. This sequence encodes CASSFRFSGANVLTF. This chain connects TRBV13 to TRBJ2-6; D not resolved. Germline CDR1 PRHDT, CDR2 FYEKMQ (reference sequence). The CDR3 is 15 residues long. With 3 bases removed from V and 1 base from J, the gap between germline ends came to 7 bases.

The chain combines TRBV14 with TRBJ2-2; a possible D gene is TRBD1 (5 bases). The CDR3 spans 16 residues. Trimming pared 3 bases from V and 2 bases from J, leaving 13 bases between. The germline V gene encodes CDR1 SGHDN and CDR2 FVKESK. The CDR3, as DNA: TGTGCCAGCAGCCATTGGCCAGGGCTAAACACCGGGGAGCTGTTTTTT. As protein: CASSHWPGLNTGELFF.

This clonotype was seen only a few times. V usage is TRBV20-1 and J usage is TRBJ2-1; D call uncertain. The germline V gene has CDR1 DFQATT and CDR2 SNEGSKA (reference sequence). The V gene lost 0 bases and the J gene lost 9 bases, with 9 bases spanning the gap. The CDR3 is 12 residues long. CDR3 DNA sequence: TGCAGTGCTAGAGATCTGGGCGGTGAGCAGTTCTTC. The encoded protein is CSARDLGGEQFF.

The chain recombines TRBV15 with TRBJ1-4, with D possibly TRBD1 on 5 matching bases. This CDR3 is 14 amino acids long. V was trimmed by 3 bases and J by 0 bases, leaving 5 bases between them. The germline V gene has CDR1 LNHNV and CDR2 YYDKDF (reference sequence). The CDR3 is CATSRGATNEKLFF. The DNA for the CDR3 is TGTGCCACCAGCAGGGGGGCAACTAATGAAAAACTGTTTTTT.

The rearrangement uses TRBV7-2 and TRBJ2-1; 7 positions match TRBD2. J lost 10 bases, V lost 2 bases, and 8 bases had no gene match. Germline CDR1 SGHTA, CDR2 FQGNSA. CDR3 length: 14 amino acids. Written as DNA, the CDR3 is TGTGCCAGCAGCTTATCGGGAGGACTTCGCGAGCAGTTCTTC. The encoded protein is CASSLSGGLREQFF.

The chain uses TRBV9 and TRBJ1-1; 8 bases are a match to TRBD1. The germline gives CDR1 SGDLS, CDR2 YYNGEE. The CDR3 contains 16 residues. With 3 bases clipped from V and 3 bases from J, the junction kept 10 bases outside the gene matches. This CDR3 reads CASSAGQGFRDTEAFF. CDR3 sequence (DNA): TGTGCCAGCAGCGCAGGACAGGGATTTCGCGACACTGAAGCTTTCTTT.

This clonotype was observed many times. The V call is TRBV6-5, the J call TRBJ2-2; 11 nucleotides agree with TRBD2. The germline CDR1 and CDR2 sequences are MNHEY and SVGAGI. V was clipped by 0 bases and J by 5 bases; unmatched bases: 5. This CDR3 has 17 amino acids. This chain's CDR3 is CASSYSVAGGWTGELFF. CDR3 nucleotides: TGTGCCAGCAGTTACTCGGTAGCGGGAGGGTGGACCGGGGAGCTGTTTTTT.

This clonotype was seen ten or more times. CDR3 bases: TGCGCCAGCAGCCAAGAAATAAGGACAGGGCACTACAATGAGCAGTTCTTC. It specifies CASSQEIRTGHYNEQFF. The rearrangement joins TRBV4-1 to TRBJ2-1; 8 bases fit TRBD1. Germline V lookup: CDR1 MGHRA, CDR2 YSYEKL. The CDR3 loop spans 17 amino acids. Trimming removed 0 bases from V and 3 bases from J; junction bases left unmatched: 7.

This clonotype was recorded a few times. The V call is TRBV19, the J call TRBJ2-1; 9 positions match TRBD2. The CDR3 is 17 residues long. CDR1 LNHDA and CDR2 SQIVND come from the germline V gene (reference sequence). V gave up 3 bases and J gave up 0 bases; unmatched junction bases: 6. The CDR3 bases are TGTGCCAGTAGTATCCATGCGGGAGGGAGCTCCTACAATGAGCAGTTCTTC. It yields the protein CASSIHAGGSSYNEQFF.

Ten or more counts support this clonotype. J is TRBJ2-1 and V is TRBV5-1, with 10 bases that match TRBD2. The CDR3 sequence is 15 residues long. Germline values: CDR1 SGHRS, CDR2 YFSETQ. V lost 4 bases and J lost 6; bases outside the gene matches: 7. The CDR3 spells CASSLTSGPTNEQFF. In DNA form, the CDR3 reads TGCGCCAGCAGCCTGACTAGCGGGCCTACCAATGAGCAGTTCTTC.

This clonotype showed up just a few times. The rearrangement uses TRBV20-1 and TRBJ2-1; TRBD2 matches 7 bases. The V gene end was trimmed by 7 bases and the J gene end by 2 bases; junction bases not matched to a gene: 8. The CDR3 has 14 amino acids. Germline CDR1 reads DFQATT; CDR2 reads SNEGSKA (reference sequence). The CDR3 protein is CSETASGTYNEQFF. The CDR3 nucleotides read TGCAGTGAAACGGCTAGCGGAACCTACAATGAGCAGTTCTTC.

This chain links TRBV5-1 with TRBJ1-2; D ambiguous. Germline V gene lookup returns CDR1 SGHRS and CDR2 YFSETQ. The CDR3 length is 15 residues. The V and J ends lost 0 bases and 0 bases respectively, with 9 bases between them. CDR3 in amino acids: CASSLGPTANYGYTF. CDR3 DNA: TGCGCCAGCAGCTTGGGCCCAACAGCTAACTATGGCTACACCTTC. Together with reference TRBV5-1 and TRBJ1-2, the CDR3 gives the full variable domain: KAGVTQTPRYLIKTRGQQVTLSCSPISGHRSVSWYQQTPGQGLQFLFEYFSETQRNKGNFPGRFSGRQFSNSRSEMNVSTLELGDSALYLCASSLGPTANYGYTFGSGTRLTVV.

The chain links TRBV28 to TRBJ1-2; 7 positions agree with TRBD1. Germline-derived CDR1 and CDR2 are MDHEN and SYDVKM. This CDR3 has 15 amino acids. With 4 bases clipped from V and 8 bases from J, the junction kept 13 bases outside the gene matches. CDR3 in amino acids: CASSYSYQGEGGYTF. DNA of the CDR3: TGTGCCAGCAGTTACTCCTACCAGGGGGAGGGCGGCTACACCTTC.

This clonotype has a handful of counts. The chain recombines TRBV5-1 with TRBJ2-7, with TRBD1 matching 9 bases. Germline V CDR1 and CDR2: SGHRS, YFSETQ. CDR3 length equals 18 residues. V trimming: 0 bases; J trimming: 3 bases; junction bases outside the gene matches: 13. CDR3 region: CASSLAGTGTLPIYEQYF. The CDR3 DNA sequence: TGCGCCAGCAGCTTGGCCGGGACAGGGACTCTCCCAATCTACGAGCAGTACTTC.

The chain employs TRBV12-3 or TRBV12-4 and TRBJ1-4; D not resolved. The CDR3 is 12 residues long. V gave up 4 bases and J gave up 11 bases, with 11 bases separating them. The CDR3 region has the DNA TGTGCCAGCAGTTGGGATCTGGAGAAACTGTTTTTT. Its protein is CASSWDLEKLFF.

This clonotype has a handful of counts. The chain combines TRBV6-1 with TRBJ2-2; 13 bases are a match to TRBD2. This CDR3 is built from 15 residues. In germline, CDR1 is MNHNS, CDR2 SASEGT. V gave up 6 bases and J gave up 4 bases; unmatched junction bases: 2. CDR3 sequence: CASRTSGRTTGELFF. Written as DNA, the CDR3 is TGTGCCAGCAGGACTAGCGGGAGGACCACCGGGGAGCTGTTTTTT.

The DNA of the CDR3 is TGCAGTGCTAAGCTCCCACTGACCTACGAGCAGTACTTC. Protein: CSAKLPLTYEQYF. The rearrangement links TRBV20-1 to TRBJ2-7; D ambiguous. The CDR3 loop spans 13 amino acids. Germline loops: CDR1 DFQATT, CDR2 SNEGSKA (reference sequence). The germline V and J ends were trimmed by 4 bases and 2 bases, with 12 bases remaining between them.

This clonotype turned up a few times. The J gene is TRBJ1-5, the V gene TRBV28; maybe TRBD1 (5 bases). V dropped 1 base and J dropped 6 bases, with 13 bases sitting between them. CDR1 MDHEN and CDR2 SYDVKM come from the germline V gene. This CDR3 comprises 15 residues. The chain's CDR3 is CASSLSHGAAQPQHF. CDR3 nucleotides: TGTGCCAGCAGTTTATCTCACGGGGCAGCTCAGCCCCAGCATTTT.

The V gene is TRBV28, the J gene TRBJ2-7; TRBD1 aligns across 7 bases. Germline CDR1 is MDHEN and CDR2 is SYDVKM. V lost 3 bases and J lost 3; bases outside the gene matches: 8. The CDR3 totals 15 residues. The CDR3 DNA follows: TGTGCCAGCAGTTTGACCCGGGCAGGGGGCTACGAGCAGTACTTC. The encoded protein is CASSLTRAGGYEQYF.

In this sample, this clonotype turned up a few times. The V gene is TRBV6-6, the J gene TRBJ2-1, with D hard to call. Germline CDR1 MNHNY, CDR2 SVGAGI (reference sequence). The ends were cut back, 8 bases at V and 5 bases at J, with 7 bases in the middle. The CDR3 spans 11 residues. DNA of the CDR3: TGTGCCAGCGAAGGGAACAATGAGCAGTTCTTC. It is translated as CASEGNNEQFF.

The chain is built from TRBV28 and TRBJ1-1, with TRBD1 as a possible D gene (5 bases). Trimming stripped 5 bases from V and 4 bases from J, with 17 bases between. The CDR3 sequence is 15 residues long. In germline, CDR1 is MDHEN, CDR2 SYDVKM. CDR3 coding DNA: TGTGCCAGCAGTCCTGATTCGAAGGGGTCCACTGAAGCTTTCTTT. Encoded protein: CASSPDSKGSTEAFF.

The J gene is TRBJ1-1, the V gene TRBV29-1; D unclear. This CDR3 spans 10 amino acids. The germline V gene has CDR1 SQVTM and CDR2 ANQGSEA. Trimming pared 7 bases from V and 0 bases from J, leaving 3 bases between. CDR3 nucleotides: TGCAGCGCTATGAACACTGAAGCTTTCTTT. Its translation: CSAMNTEAFF.

There are many counts of this clonotype. This sequence joins TRBV4-3 and TRBJ1-2, with TRBD1 as a possible D gene (6 bases). CDR3 length: 15 amino acids. The V gene's germline CDR1 is LGHNA and CDR2 YSLEER. V was pared by 5 bases and J by 2 bases, with 15 bases between. The CDR3 sequence is CASSRGNGQNYGYTF. DNA for the CDR3: TGCGCCAGCAGCAGGGGAAACGGACAGAACTATGGCTACACCTTC.

The chain's CDR3 is CATRRAGGGSYNEQFF. CDR3 coding DNA: TGTGCCACTCGACGGGCGGGAGGCGGCTCCTACAATGAGCAGTTCTTC. The chain combines TRBV19 with TRBJ2-1, with 8 bases fitting TRBD2. Germline V gene data show CDR1 as LNHDA and CDR2 as SQIVND (reference sequence). The ends lost 10 bases at V and 0 bases at J; junction bases unmatched: 11. The CDR3 consists of 16 residues. The full variable domain, rest sourced from reference TRBV19 and TRBJ2-1, is DGGITQSPKYLFRKEGQNVTLSCEQNLNHDAMYWYRQDPGQGLRLIYYSQIVNDFQKGDIAEGYSVSREKKESFPLTVTSAQKNPTAFYLCATRRAGGGSYNEQFFGPGTRLTVL.

V is TRBV20-1 and J is TRBJ1-6; D is perhaps TRBD1 (5 bases). This CDR3 has 16 amino acids. Germline CDR1 and CDR2: DFQATT and SNEGSKA (reference sequence). The V and J ends lost 0 bases and 6 bases respectively, with 15 bases between them. CDR3 protein: CSAREWQLGGNSPLHF. DNA of the CDR3: TGCAGTGCTAGAGAGTGGCAGCTTGGGGGTAATTCACCCCTCCACTTT.

This clonotype has ten or more counts. This chain joins TRBV28 and TRBJ2-1; 10 nucleotides agree with TRBD2. The V segment lost 3 bases and the J segment 2 bases; nucleotides outside the gene matches: 7. Germline CDR1 reads MDHEN; CDR2 reads SYDVKM. CDR3 length equals 17 residues. This chain's CDR3 is CASSFVVAGGTYNEQFF. The CDR3 DNA is TGTGCCAGCAGTTTTGTGGTAGCGGGAGGAACCTACAATGAGCAGTTCTTC.

This chain uses TRBV5-1 with TRBJ1-4, with 10 bases that match TRBD1. Trimming removed 2 bases from V and 4 bases from J; junction bases left unmatched: 5. CDR1 and CDR2 (germline): SGHRS, YFSETQ. The CDR3 covers 16 residues. CDR3 amino acids: CASSFRQGADNEKLFF. In nucleotides, the CDR3 is TGCGCCAGCAGCTTCCGACAGGGGGCTGATAATGAAAAACTGTTTTTT.